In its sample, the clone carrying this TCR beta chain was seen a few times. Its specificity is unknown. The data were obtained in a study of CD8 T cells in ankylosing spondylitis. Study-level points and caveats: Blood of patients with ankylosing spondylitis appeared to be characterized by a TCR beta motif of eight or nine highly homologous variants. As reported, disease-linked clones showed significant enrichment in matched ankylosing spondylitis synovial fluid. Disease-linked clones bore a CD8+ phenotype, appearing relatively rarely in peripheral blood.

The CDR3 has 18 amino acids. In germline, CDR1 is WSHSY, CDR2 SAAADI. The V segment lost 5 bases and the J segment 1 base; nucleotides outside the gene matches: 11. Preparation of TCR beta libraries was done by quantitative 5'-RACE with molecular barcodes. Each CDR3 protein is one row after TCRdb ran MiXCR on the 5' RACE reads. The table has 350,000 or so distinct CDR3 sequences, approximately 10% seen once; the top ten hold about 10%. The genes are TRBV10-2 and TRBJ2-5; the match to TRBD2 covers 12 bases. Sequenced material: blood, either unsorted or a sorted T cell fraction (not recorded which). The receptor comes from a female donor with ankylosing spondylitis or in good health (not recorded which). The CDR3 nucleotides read TGCGCCAGCAGTCGCACCGGACTAGCGGGAAGGATCCAAGAGACCCAGTACTTC. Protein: CASSRTGLAGRIQETQYF.